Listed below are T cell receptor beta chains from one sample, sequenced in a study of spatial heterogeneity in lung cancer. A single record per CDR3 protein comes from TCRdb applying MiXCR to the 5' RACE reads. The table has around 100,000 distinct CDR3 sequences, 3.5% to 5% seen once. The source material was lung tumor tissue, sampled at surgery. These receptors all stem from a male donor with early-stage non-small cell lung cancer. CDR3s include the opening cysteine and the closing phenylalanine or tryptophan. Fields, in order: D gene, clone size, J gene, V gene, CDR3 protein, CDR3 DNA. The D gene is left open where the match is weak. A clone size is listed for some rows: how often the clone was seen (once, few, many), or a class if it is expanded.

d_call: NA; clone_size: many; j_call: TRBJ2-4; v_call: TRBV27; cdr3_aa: CASSSSTSAGGNIQYF; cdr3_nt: NA
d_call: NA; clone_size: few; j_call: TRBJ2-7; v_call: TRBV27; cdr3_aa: CASSLNRFSYEQYF; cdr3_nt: TGTGCCAGCAGTTTAAACAGATTCTCCTACGAGCAGTACTTC
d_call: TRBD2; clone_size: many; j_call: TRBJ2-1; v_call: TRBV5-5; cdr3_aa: CASGPSGRGTTYNEQFF; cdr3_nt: TGTGCCAGCGGCCCTAGCGGGAGAGGCACTACCTACAATGAGCAGTTCTTC
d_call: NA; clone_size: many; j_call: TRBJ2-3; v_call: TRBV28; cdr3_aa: CASSLGLESTDTQYF; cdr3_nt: TGTGCCAGCAGCCTGGGACTCGAGAGCACAGATACGCAGTATTTT
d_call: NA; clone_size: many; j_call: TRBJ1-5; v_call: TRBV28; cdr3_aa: CASSLRVGRTDQPQHF; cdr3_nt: TGTGCCAGCAGTTTAAGGGTCGGGCGTACGGATCAGCCCCAGCATTTT
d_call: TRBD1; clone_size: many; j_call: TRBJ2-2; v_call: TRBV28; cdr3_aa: CASSLRTGTHTGELFF; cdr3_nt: TGTGCCAGCAGTCTCCGGACAGGCACACACACCGGGGAGCTGTTTTTT
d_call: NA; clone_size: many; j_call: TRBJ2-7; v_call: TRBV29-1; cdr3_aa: CSVARGRPYEQYF; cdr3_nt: TGCAGCGTTGCTCGTGGGAGACCCTACGAGCAGTACTTC
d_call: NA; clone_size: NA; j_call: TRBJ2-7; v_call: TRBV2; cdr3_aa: CASIPPAANLFVEQYF; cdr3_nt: TGTGCCAGCATACCCCCAGCGGCAAACCTATTCGTGGAGCAGTACTTC
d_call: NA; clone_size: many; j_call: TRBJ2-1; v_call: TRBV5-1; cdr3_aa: CASSLISYHNEQFF; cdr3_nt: TGCGCCAGCAGCTTAATATCTTACCACAATGAGCAGTTCTTC
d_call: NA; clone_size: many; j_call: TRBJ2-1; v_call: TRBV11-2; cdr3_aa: CASSSPEGRYEQFF; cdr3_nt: TGTGCCAGCAGCTCCCCTGAGGGAAGGTATGAGCAGTTCTTC
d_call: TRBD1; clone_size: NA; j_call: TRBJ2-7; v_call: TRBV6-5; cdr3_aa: CASSYRSGTGPYEQYF; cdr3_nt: TGTGCCAGCAGTTACCGCTCAGGGACAGGACCCTACGAGCAGTACTTC
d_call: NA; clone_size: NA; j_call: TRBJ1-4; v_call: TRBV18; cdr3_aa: CANSPRGEKLFF; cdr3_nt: TGTGCCAACTCACCGCGAGGGGAAAAACTGTTTTTT
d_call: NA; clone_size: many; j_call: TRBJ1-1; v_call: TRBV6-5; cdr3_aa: CASRGLGPEAFF; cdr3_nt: TGTGCCAGCAGAGGGTTGGGGCCGGAGGCTTTCTTT
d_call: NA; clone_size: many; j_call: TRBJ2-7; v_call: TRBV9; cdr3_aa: CEQTQPTIEQYF; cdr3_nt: TGTGAGCAGACACAACCTACGATCGAGCAGTACTTC
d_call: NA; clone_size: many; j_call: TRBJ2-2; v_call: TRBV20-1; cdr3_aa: CSVRGVKAGELFF; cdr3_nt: TGCAGTGTTCGGGGAGTTAAAGCCGGGGAGCTGTTTTTT
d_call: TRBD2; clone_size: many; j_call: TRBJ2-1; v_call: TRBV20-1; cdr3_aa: CSVIYGTSGIRNEQFF; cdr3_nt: TGCAGTGTTATATATGGAACTAGCGGGATTCGGAATGAGCAGTTCTTC
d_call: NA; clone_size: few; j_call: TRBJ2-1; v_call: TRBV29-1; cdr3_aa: CSVEWIGVVGSYNEQFF; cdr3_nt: TGCAGCGTTGAATGGATAGGAGTCGTGGGGTCCTACAATGAGCAGTTCTTC
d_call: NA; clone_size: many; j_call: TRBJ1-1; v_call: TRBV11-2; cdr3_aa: CASSSGTGTEAFF; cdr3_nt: TGTGCCAGCAGCTCCGGGACGGGCACTGAAGCTTTCTTT
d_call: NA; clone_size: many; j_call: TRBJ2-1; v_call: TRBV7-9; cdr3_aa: CASKNLARTYNEQFF; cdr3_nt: TGTGCCAGCAAGAACCTAGCGAGGACCTACAATGAGCAGTTCTTC
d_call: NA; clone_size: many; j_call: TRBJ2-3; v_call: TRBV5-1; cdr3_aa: CASSLEIYGDGLDTQYF; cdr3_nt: TGCGCCAGCAGCTTGGAGATTTACGGGGACGGATTAGATACGCAGTATTTT
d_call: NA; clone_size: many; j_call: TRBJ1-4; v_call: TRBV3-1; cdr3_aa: CASRHGWQGEEKLFF; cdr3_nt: TGTGCCAGCAGACATGGGTGGCAGGGCGAAGAAAAACTGTTTTTT